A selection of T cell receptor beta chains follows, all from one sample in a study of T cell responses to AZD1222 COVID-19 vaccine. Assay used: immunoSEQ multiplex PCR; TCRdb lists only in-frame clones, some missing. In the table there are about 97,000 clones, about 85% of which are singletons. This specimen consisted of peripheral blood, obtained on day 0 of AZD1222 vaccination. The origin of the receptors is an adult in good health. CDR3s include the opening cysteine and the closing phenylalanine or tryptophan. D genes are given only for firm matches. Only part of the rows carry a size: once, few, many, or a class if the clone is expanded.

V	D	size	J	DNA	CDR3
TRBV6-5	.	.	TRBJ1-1	TGTGCCAGCAGATATACAGGGATTACTGAAGCTTTCTTT	CASRYTGITEAFF
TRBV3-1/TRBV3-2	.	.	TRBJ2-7	TGTGCCAGCAGGAACTCCCCTAGCGTGGACGAGCAGTACTTC	CASRNSPSVDEQYF
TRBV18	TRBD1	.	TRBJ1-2	TGTGCCAGCTCACTGAATCGACAGGGGTCTAACTATGGCTACACCTTC	CASSLNRQGSNYGYTF
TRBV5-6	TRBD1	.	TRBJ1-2	TGTGCCAGCAGCCGGGACGGACAGGGGAACTATGGCTACACCTTC	CASSRDGQGNYGYTF
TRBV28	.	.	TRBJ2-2	TGTGCCAGCAGTTTAGGACAGAACACCGGGGAGCTGTTTTTT	CASSLGQNTGELFF
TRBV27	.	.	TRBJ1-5	TGTGCCAGCAGTTTAACAAGAAATCAGCCCCAGCATTTT	CASSLTRNQPQHF
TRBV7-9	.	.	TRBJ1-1	TGTGCCAGCAGCATGAACACTGAAGCTTTCTTT	CASSMNTEAFF
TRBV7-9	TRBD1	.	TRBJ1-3	TGTGCCAGCAGCTTGGCGACAGGGACTGGAAACACCATATATTTT	CASSLATGTGNTIYF
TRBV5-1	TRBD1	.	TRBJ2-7	TGCGCCAGCAGCCGGGACAGCTACGAGCAGTACTTC	CASSRDSYEQYF
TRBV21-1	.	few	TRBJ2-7	TGTGCCAGCAGCAAAGGGGTGGGGAGGACAGGGGGATACGAGCAGTACTTC	CASSKGVGRTGGYEQYF
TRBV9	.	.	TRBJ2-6	TGTGCCAGCAGCGTAGGAGCCAGTTGGATGGGGAGGGCCAACGTCCTGACTTTC	CASSVGASWMGRANVLTF
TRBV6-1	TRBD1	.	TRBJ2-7	TGTGCCAGCAGTGAATCGACAGGGGGTTATCTCGAGCAGTACTTC	CASSESTGGYLEQYF
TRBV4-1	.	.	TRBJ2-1	TGCGCCAGCAGCCAAGAATCGGGGCTCGGGGATGAGCAGTTCTTC	CASSQESGLGDEQFF
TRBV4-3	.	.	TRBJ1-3	TGCGCCAGCAGCCAAGTGACGGCTGGAAACACCATATATTTT	CASSQVTAGNTIYF
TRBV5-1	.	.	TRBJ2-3	TGCGCCAGCAGCCCAGGGGGGCAGGGCACAGATACGCAGTATTTT	CASSPGGQGTDTQYF
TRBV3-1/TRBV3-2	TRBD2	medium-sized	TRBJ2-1	TGTGCCAGCAGCCACCGGACTAGCGGCTACAATGAGCAGTTCTTC	CASSHRTSGYNEQFF
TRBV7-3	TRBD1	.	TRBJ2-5	TGTGCCAGCGCCACAACAGGGGCCCAAGAGACCCAGTACTTC	CASATTGAQETQYF
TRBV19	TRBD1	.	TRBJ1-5	TGTGCCAGTACAGACAGGGTCAATCAGCCCCAGCATTTT	CASTDRVNQPQHF
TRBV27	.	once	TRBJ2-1	TGTGCCAGCAGCCCTGGGAACCTTTACAATGAGCAGTTCTTC	CASSPGNLYNEQFF
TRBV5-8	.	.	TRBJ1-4	TGTGCCAGCAGACCGAGGGACGGCGGACGAGAGGAAAAACTGTTTTTT	CASRPRDGGREEKLFF
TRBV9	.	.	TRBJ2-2	TGTGCCAGCAGCGTAAGAGCCGGGGAGCTGTTTTTT	CASSVRAGELFF
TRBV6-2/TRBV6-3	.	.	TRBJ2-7	TGTGCCAGCAGTGACCGGAGGAAAGAGCAGTACTTC	CASSDRRKEQYF
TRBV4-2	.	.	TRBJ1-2	TGTGCCAGCAGCCAAGAGGCAGGGGACTATGGCTACACCTTC	CASSQEAGDYGYTF
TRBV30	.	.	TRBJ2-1	TGTGCCTGGGGGGGAGTGGGTTTATACAATGAGCAGTTCTTC	CAWGGVGLYNEQFF
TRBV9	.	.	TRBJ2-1	TGTGCCAGCGGGGCAGAACACGTTTTCTCCTACAATGAGCAGTTCTTC	CASGAEHVFSYNEQFF
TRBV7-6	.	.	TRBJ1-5	TGTGCCAGCAGCTTAGGACGGAATCAGCCCCAGCATTTT	CASSLGRNQPQHF
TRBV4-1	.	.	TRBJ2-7	TGCGCCAGCAGCGGACGGGACCAGGGGCCATACGAGCAGTACTTC	CASSGRDQGPYEQYF
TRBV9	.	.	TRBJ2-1	TGTGCCAGCAGCGTAGCGGGTACGGCCTACAATGAGCAGTTCTTC	CASSVAGTAYNEQFF
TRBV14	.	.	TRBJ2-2	TGTGCCAGCAGCTGGCAGAACACCGGGGAGCTGTTTTTT	CASSWQNTGELFF
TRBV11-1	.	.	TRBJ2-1	TGTGCCAGCAGCGGTCGGACCCTCCTTTACAATGAGCAGTTCTTC	CASSGRTLLYNEQFF
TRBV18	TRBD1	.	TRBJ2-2	TGTGCCAGCTCACCAGTTTTTGGTACGGGACAGGGGATCGGCGGGGAGCTGTTTTTT	CASSPVFGTGQGIGGELFF
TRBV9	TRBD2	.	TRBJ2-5	TGTGCCAGCAGCGTAGGGACGACTAGCTTGGAGACCCAGTACTTC	CASSVGTTSLETQYF
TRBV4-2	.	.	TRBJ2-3	TGTGCCAGCAGCCAAGACTGGGCAGCCTCTAGCACAGATACGCAGTATTTT	CASSQDWAASSTDTQYF
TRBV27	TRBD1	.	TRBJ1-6	TGTGCCAGCAGTAATCGACAGGGGTTAAATTCACCCCTCCACTTT	CASSNRQGLNSPLHF
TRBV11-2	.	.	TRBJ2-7	TGTGCCAGCAGCCCCATCCGGTCCCACGAGCAGTACTTC	CASSPIRSHEQYF